The text below deals with one T cell receptor beta chain. Germline V gives CDR1 SGHTA, CDR2 FQGNSA. Trimming left V 2 bases short and J 2 bases short, with 15 bases between. This CDR3 spans 16 amino acids. Per the original data handling: Reference gene primer amplification gave estimated nucleated cell counts. Only in-frame clones appear in the TCRdb table, and some are missing; sequencing was by immunoSEQ multiplex PCR. Clone size and V and J calls were adopted from that table, with D and trimming inferred from the DNA. The sample yields roughly 100,000 clones, 75% to 90% seen once. The data were obtained in a study of blood T cell repertoires in COVID-19. Study context: From the United States, Italy and Spain came samples of acute and convalescent COVID-19.

The source material was peripheral blood. This TCR was sampled from a man in his 60s with acute or convalescent COVID-19. The chain couples TRBV7-2 to TRBJ1-2, with D tentatively TRBD1 (5 bases). The CDR3 bases are TGTGCCAGCAGCTTATCATGGGCGGGACGGAACTATGGCTACACCTTC. Amino acid sequence: CASSLSWAGRNYGYTF.